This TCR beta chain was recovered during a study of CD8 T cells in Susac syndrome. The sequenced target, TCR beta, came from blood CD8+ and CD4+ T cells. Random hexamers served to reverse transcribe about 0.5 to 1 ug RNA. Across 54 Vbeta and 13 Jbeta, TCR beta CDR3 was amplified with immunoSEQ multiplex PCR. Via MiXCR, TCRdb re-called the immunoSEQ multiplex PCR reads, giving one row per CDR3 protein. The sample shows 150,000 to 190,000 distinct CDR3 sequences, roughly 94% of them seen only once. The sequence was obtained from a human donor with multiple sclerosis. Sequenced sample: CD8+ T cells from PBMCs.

Written as DNA, the CDR3 is TGTGCCAGCAGCCTTAGGACAGGGACCGATGAGCAGTTCTTC. Protein sequence: CASSLRTGTDEQFF. The chain has TRBV6-4 and TRBJ2-1, with 8 bases matching TRBD1. This CDR3 comprises 14 residues. V lost 6 bases to trimming and J lost 8 bases; unmatched junction nucleotides: 9. Germline V lookup: CDR1 MRHNA, CDR2 SNTAGT.